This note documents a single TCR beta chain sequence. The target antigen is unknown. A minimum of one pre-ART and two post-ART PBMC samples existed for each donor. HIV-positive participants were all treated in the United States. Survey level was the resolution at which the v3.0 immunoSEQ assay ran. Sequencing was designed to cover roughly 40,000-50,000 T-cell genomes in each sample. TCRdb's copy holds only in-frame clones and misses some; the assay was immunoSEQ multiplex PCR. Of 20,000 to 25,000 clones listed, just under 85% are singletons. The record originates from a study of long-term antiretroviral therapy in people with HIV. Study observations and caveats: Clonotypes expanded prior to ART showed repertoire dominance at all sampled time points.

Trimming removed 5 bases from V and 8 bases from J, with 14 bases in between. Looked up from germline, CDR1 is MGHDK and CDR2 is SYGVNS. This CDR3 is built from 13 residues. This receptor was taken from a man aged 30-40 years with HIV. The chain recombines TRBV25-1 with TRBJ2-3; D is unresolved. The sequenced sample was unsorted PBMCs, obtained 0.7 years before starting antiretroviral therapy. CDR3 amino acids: CASSTISESTQYF. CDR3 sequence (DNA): TGTGCCAGCAGTACTATATCTGAGAGTACGCAGTATTTT.